Below, 7 T cell receptor beta chains from the same sample are listed, as sequenced in a study of cytomegalovirus exposure and HLA in healthy donors. Vbeta (60) and Jbeta (13) primers were used in the PCR. Some clones are missing from TCRdb's copy, which holds only in-frame ones; the method was immunoSEQ multiplex PCR. In the table there are around 140,000 clones, about 77% of which are singletons. The sample comprised PBMCs. The receptors shown here come from a male donor in good health and CMV-seronegative.

The chain joins TRBV2 to TRBJ2-5, with 10 bases fitting TRBD1. This CDR3 is 16 amino acids long. CDR1 SNHLY and CDR2 FYNNEI come from the germline V gene. J lost 2 bases, V lost 6 bases, and 9 bases had no gene match. The CDR3 spells CASSLDRGNNQETQYF. DNA for the CDR3: TGTGCCAGCAGCCTGGACAGGGGGAATAATCAAGAGACCCAGTACTTC.

This chain links TRBV7-3 with TRBJ1-1, with D uncertain. Trimming took 5 bases from V and 1 from J, leaving 8 bases between them. From germline, CDR1 is SGHTA and CDR2 FQGTGA. The CDR3 sequence is 13 residues long. The DNA for the CDR3 is TGTGCCAGCAGCCCATACAAGAACACTGAAGCTTTCTTT. This sequence encodes CASSPYKNTEAFF.

Comments on this clone: Other DNA sequences of this sample code for an identical CDR3. This rearrangement joins TRBV9 to TRBJ1-3; D unresolved. The CDR3 runs to 14 residues. Trimming cost V 0 bases and J 0 bases, with 4 bases left between them. The germline V gene encodes CDR1 SGDLS and CDR2 YYNGEE. The CDR3 DNA follows: TGTGCCAGCAGCGTAGATCGCTCTGGAAACACCATATATTTT. It encodes CASSVDRSGNTIYF. The full variable domain, rest sourced from reference TRBV9 and TRBJ1-3, is DSGVTQTPKHLITATGQRVTLRCSPRSGDLSVYWYQQSLDQGLQFLIQYYNGEERAKGNILERFSAQQFPDLHSELNLSSLELGDSALYFCASSVDRSGNTIYFGEGSWLTVV.

The sample holds one count of this clone. The V and J genes are TRBV5-5 and TRBJ1-2, with D maybe TRBD1 (5 bases). Trimming removed 1 base from V and 2 bases from J, with 9 bases in between. CDR1 is SGHKS and CDR2 is YYEKEE in the germline V gene (reference sequence). This CDR3 spans 14 amino acids. The CDR3: CASSLQGQNYGYTF. The DNA of the CDR3 is TGTGCCAGCAGCTTGCAGGGCCAAAACTATGGCTACACCTTC. Combining the CDR3 with reference TRBV5-5 and TRBJ1-2 gives the whole variable domain DAGVTQSPTHLIKTRGQQVTLRCSPISGHKSVSWYQQVLGQGPQFIFQYYEKEERGRGNFPDRFSARQFPNYSSELNVNALLLGDSALYLCASSLQGQNYGYTFGSGTRLTVV.

This rearrangement joins TRBV6-5 to TRBJ2-1; 8 nucleotides align to TRBD1. The CDR3 loop spans 12 amino acids. Trimming removed 5 bases from V and 6 bases from J; junction bases left unmatched: 0. Germline V gives CDR1 MNHEY, CDR2 SVGAGI. Written as DNA, the CDR3 is TGTGCCAGCAGTACAGGGGGCAATGAGCAGTTCTTC. It yields the protein CASSTGGNEQFF.

This rearrangement joins TRBV7-9 to TRBJ2-5; TRBD2 matches at 9 bases. Unmatched junction bases numbered 5, after V lost 5 bases and J lost 7 bases. Per germline, CDR1 SEHNR and CDR2 FQNEAQ (reference sequence). The CDR3 runs to 13 residues. CDR3 nucleotides: TGTGCCAGCAGCATTAGCGGGGGAGGGACCCAGTACTTC. As protein: CASSISGGGTQYF.

This clone was seen more than once but under ten times. The V and J genes are TRBV5-1 and TRBJ1-2, with TRBD1 matching 7 bases. This CDR3 comprises 15 residues. V shed 0 bases, J shed 4 bases, and the junction held 6 bases outside the gene matches. Per germline, CDR1 SGHRS and CDR2 YFSETQ. The CDR3 spells CASSLGQTGTYGYTF. As DNA, the CDR3 is TGCGCCAGCAGCTTGGGCCAGACAGGGACCTATGGCTACACCTTC.